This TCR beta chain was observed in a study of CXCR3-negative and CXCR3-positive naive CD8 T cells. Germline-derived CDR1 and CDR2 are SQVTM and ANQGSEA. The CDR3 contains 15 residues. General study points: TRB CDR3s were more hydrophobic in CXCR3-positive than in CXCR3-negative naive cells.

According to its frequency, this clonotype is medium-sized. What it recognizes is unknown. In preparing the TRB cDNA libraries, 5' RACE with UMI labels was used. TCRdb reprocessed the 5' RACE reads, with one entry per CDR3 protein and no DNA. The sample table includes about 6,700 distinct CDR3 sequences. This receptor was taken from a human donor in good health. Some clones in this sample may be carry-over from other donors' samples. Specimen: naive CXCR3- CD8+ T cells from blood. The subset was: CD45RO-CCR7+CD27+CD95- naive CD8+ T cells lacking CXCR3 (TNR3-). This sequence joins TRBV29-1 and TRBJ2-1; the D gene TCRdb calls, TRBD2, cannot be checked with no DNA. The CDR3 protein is CSVEGTSGWKNEQFF.